These 20 T cell receptor beta chains were all obtained from the same sample, sequenced in a study of cytomegalovirus exposure and HLA in healthy donors (dated by TCRdb to 2015 to 2018). The library came from the immunoSEQ multiplex PCR assay. A mixture of 60 forward primers for TCR Vbeta segments and 13 reverse primers for TCR Jbeta segments was used in the multiplex PCR. The source is immuneACCESS, and TCRdb retained only in-frame sequences with V and J called. Part of the clones is not carried over; for the studies checked, unresolved V genes explain less than half of this, and the remainder is unexplained. The sample table shows some 130,000 clones, and roughly three fifths are seen once. Jointly, the top ten make up 2% to 2.5% of the sample. Sequencing input: PBMCs. The source is a woman between 40 and 55 years old in good health and CMV-seronegative.

This clone has just a few counts. The V gene is TRBV5-1, the J gene TRBJ1-2; D is possibly TRBD1 (5 bases). CDR3 size: 14 residues. The V gene's germline CDR1 is SGHRS and CDR2 YFSETQ. Trimming left V 0 bases short and J 6 bases short, with 12 bases between. The CDR3 here is CASSLDGGSDGYTF. The CDR3 DNA reads TGCGCCAGCAGCTTGGACGGGGGATCAGATGGCTACACCTTC.

The sample holds a few counts of this clone. The V call is TRBV9, the J call TRBJ2-4; 11 nucleotides agree with TRBD1. Per germline, CDR1 SGDLS and CDR2 YYNGEE. Germline trimming cut 1 base from V and 6 bases from J; bases unmatched to any gene: 6. The CDR3 runs to 16 residues. The CDR3: CASSVSSGTGGNIQYF. The CDR3 DNA sequence: TGTGCCAGCAGCGTATCTTCCGGGACAGGGGGAAACATTCAGTACTTC.

Points on this clone: The same CDR3 can be traced to other DNA sequences in this sample. V gene TRBV6-5 combines with J gene TRBJ1-2; TRBD1 aligns across 7 bases. Germline V gene lookup returns CDR1 MNHEY and CDR2 SVGAGI. This CDR3 region has 13 residues. The ends lost 6 bases at V and 2 bases at J; junction bases unmatched: 3. The CDR3 here is CASSLTGNYGYTF. The CDR3 DNA reads TGTGCCAGCAGCCTGACAGGGAACTATGGCTACACCTTC.

J is TRBJ2-1 and V is TRBV5-1, with TRBD1 matching 10 bases. Germline values: CDR1 SGHRS, CDR2 YFSETQ. The CDR3 length is 14 residues. The V segment lost 6 bases and the J segment 6 bases; nucleotides outside the gene matches: 6. CDR3 loop: CASKPGQGSNEQFF. The CDR3 coding sequence is TGCGCCAGCAAACCGGGACAGGGGTCCAATGAGCAGTTCTTC.

The chain has TRBV30 and TRBJ2-7, with D possibly matching TRBD1 (6 bases). Trimming took off 3 bases at V and 4 bases at J, with 7 bases between the two ends. The CDR3 loop spans 11 amino acids. CDR1 and CDR2 from the germline V gene are GTSNPN and SVGIG (reference sequence). CDR3 sequence (DNA): TGTGCCTGGAGCAGGGGTTACGAGCAGTACTTC. Encoded protein: CAWSRGYEQYF.

The gene calls are TRBV7-2 and TRBJ2-7; TRBD2 aligns across 7 bases. CDR3 length: 14 amino acids. Germline values: CDR1 SGHTA, CDR2 FQGNSA. V trimming: 4 bases; J trimming: 0 bases; junction bases outside the gene matches: 3. In nucleotides, the CDR3 is TGTGCCAGCAGCTCCCGGGACTACTCCTACGAGCAGTACTTC. Its protein product is CASSSRDYSYEQYF.

This clone was seen more than once but under ten times. The chain links TRBV5-4 to TRBJ1-2; TRBD1 aligns across 8 bases. The CDR3 totals 16 residues. CDR1 is SGHNT, CDR2 YYREEE, per germline (reference sequence). The V and J ends lost 4 bases and 0 bases, in that order; junction bases with no gene match: 8. The CDR3 DNA reads TGTGCCAGCAGCGGAGACAGGGGCCTCACTAACTATGGCTACACCTTC. It yields the protein CASSGDRGLTNYGYTF.

CDR3 protein: CAWMADTYEQYF. DNA for the CDR3: TGTGCCTGGATGGCCGATACCTACGAGCAGTACTTC. V and J are TRBV30 and TRBJ2-7; D gene unclear. The ends were cut back, 4 bases at V and 2 bases at J, with 9 bases in the middle. This CDR3 contains 12 residues. Germline V gene sequence: CDR1 GTSNPN, CDR2 SVGIG (reference sequence).

The chain uses TRBV5-5 and TRBJ2-5; possibly TRBD2 for D (7 bases). Germline V gives CDR1 SGHKS, CDR2 YYEKEE (reference sequence). The V end lost 0 bases, the J end lost 5 bases, and 14 bases lay between the germline ends. CDR3 length: 15 amino acids. The chain's CDR3 is CASSLGGGGLETQYF. The CDR3 DNA is TGTGCCAGCAGCTTGGGGGGCGGGGGCCTGGAGACCCAGTACTTC. Full variable domain (rest looked up from reference TRBV5-5 and TRBJ2-5): DAGVTQSPTHLIKTRGQQVTLRCSPISGHKSVSWYQQVLGQGPQFIFQYYEKEERGRGNFPDRFSARQFPNYSSELNVNALLLGDSALYLCASSLGGGGLETQYFGPGTRLLVL.

This chain joins TRBV19 and TRBJ1-1, with D unclear. The ends were cut back, 9 bases at V and 4 bases at J, with 6 bases in the middle. CDR3 length: 10 amino acids. Germline assignment: CDR1 LNHDA and CDR2 SQIVND (reference sequence). DNA for the CDR3: TGTGCCAGCCACACCACTGAAGCTTTCTTT. This encodes CASHTTEAFF.

This chain connects TRBV7-9 to TRBJ1-2; TRBD1 is a possible D gene (6 bases). V gave up 5 bases and J gave up 2 bases, with 18 bases separating them. The CDR3 is made up of 16 amino acids. The V gene's germline CDR1 is SEHNR and CDR2 FQNEAQ (reference sequence). CDR3: CASSPLTRGRNYGYTF. CDR3 nucleotides: TGTGCCAGCAGCCCGTTGACCAGGGGCAGGAACTATGGCTACACCTTC.

Concerning this clone itself: Within the sample, other DNA sequences also encode this same CDR3. V usage is TRBV15 and J usage is TRBJ2-7, with TRBD1 matching 10 bases. Germline lookup yields CDR1 LNHNV and CDR2 YYDKDF (reference sequence). The junction had 5 bases not matched to a gene; V was cut back by 0 bases and J by 3 bases. The CDR3 is 16 amino acids. The CDR3 region is CATSRDPGQGSYEQYF. CDR3 nucleotide sequence: TGTGCCACCAGCAGAGATCCGGGACAGGGGAGCTACGAGCAGTACTTC. The full variable domain, its missing parts supplied by reference TRBV15 and TRBJ2-7, is DAMVIQNPRYQVTQFGKPVTLSCSQTLNHNVMYWYQQKSSQAPKLLFHYYDKDFNNEADTPDNFQSRRPNTSFCFLDIRSPGLGDTAMYLCATSRDPGQGSYEQYFGPGTRLTVT.

This chain uses TRBV7-2 with TRBJ1-1, with D hard to call. Trimming took off 4 bases at V and 5 bases at J, with 11 bases between the two ends. Germline CDR1 SGHTA, CDR2 FQGNSA. The CDR3 runs 13 residues. CDR3 region: CASSYFGSTEAFF. CDR3 in DNA: TGTGCCAGCAGCTATTTCGGGAGTACTGAAGCTTTCTTT. The complete variable domain, with remaining parts taken from reference TRBV7-2 and TRBJ1-1, reads GAGVSQSPSNKVTEKGKDVELRCDPISGHTALYWYRQSLGQGLEFLIYFQGNSAPDKSGLPSDRFSAERTGGSVSTLTIQRTQQEDSAVYLCASSYFGSTEAFFGQGTRLTVV.

In its sample, this clone was seen a few times. The genes are TRBV19 and TRBJ2-3; D gene uncertain. CDR1 and CDR2 from the germline V gene are LNHDA and SQIVND (reference sequence). This CDR3 is built from 14 residues. The V and J ends lost 4 bases and 0 bases respectively, with 8 bases between them. Here the CDR3 DNA reads TGTGCCAGTAGTAGCGAAGCTAGCACAGATACGCAGTATTTT. Translating gives CASSSEASTDTQYF.

This clone was seen a handful of times. V usage is TRBV5-6 and J usage is TRBJ2-3, with D maybe TRBD2 (6 bases). The CDR3 has 16 amino acids. Between the trimmed V and J ends, which lost 5 bases and 5 bases, there was a span of 21 bases. Per the germline V gene, CDR1 is SGHDT and CDR2 is YYEEEE. CDR3 coding DNA: TGTGCCAGCAGTGGGCAGCGGGCCTTGAACGGAGATACGCAGTATTTT. This gives the protein CASSGQRALNGDTQYF.

The chain couples TRBV6-1 to TRBJ1-1; D may be TRBD1 (5 bases). With 4 bases removed from V and 4 bases from J, the gap between germline ends came to 10 bases. The V gene's germline CDR1 is MNHNS and CDR2 SASEGT. The CDR3 loop spans 13 amino acids. This chain's CDR3 is CASSVMGGTEAFF. CDR3 nucleotide sequence: TGTGCCAGCAGTGTAATGGGGGGCACTGAAGCTTTCTTT.

The rearrangement links TRBV13 to TRBJ1-2; D possibly corresponds to TRBD1 (5 bases). The germline V gene encodes CDR1 PRHDT and CDR2 FYEKMQ (reference sequence). V was trimmed by 5 bases and J by 5 bases, leaving 12 bases between them. The CDR3 totals 13 residues. The CDR3 sequence: CASSPRQLYGYTF. The DNA of the CDR3 is TGTGCCAGCAGCCCTAGACAGCTGTATGGCTACACCTTC.

The gene calls are TRBV30 and TRBJ1-1, with 7 bases fitting TRBD1. Germline V gives CDR1 GTSNPN, CDR2 SVGIG (reference sequence). The length of the CDR3 is 12 residues. The CDR3 DNA follows: TGTGCGGCCGGGACAGAATTTTCTGAAGCTTTCTTT. Encoded protein: CAAGTEFSEAFF. Together with reference TRBV30 and TRBJ1-1, the CDR3 gives the full variable domain: SQTIHQWPATLVQPVGSPLSLECTVEGTSNPNLYWYRQAAGRGLQLLFYSVGIGQISSEVPQNLSASRPQDRQFILSSKKLLLSDSGFYLCAAGTEFSEAFFGQGTRLTVV.

The chain uses TRBV19 and TRBJ2-5; TRBD2 is a possible D gene (5 bases). The CDR3 has 14 residues. Germline V lookup: CDR1 LNHDA, CDR2 SQIVND (reference sequence). V was pared by 4 bases and J by 5 bases, with 14 bases between. In nucleotides, the CDR3 is TGTGCCAGTAGTACGGGTGGGGAGACGGAGACCCAGTACTTC. Its protein product is CASSTGGETETQYF.

This CDR3 reads CAISDSPMNTEAFF. In nucleotides, the CDR3 is TGTGCCATCAGTGACAGTCCCATGAACACTGAAGCTTTCTTT. The V and J genes are TRBV10-3 and TRBJ1-1; D gene uncertain. V lost 3 bases to trimming and J lost 0 bases, with 8 bases between them. CDR1 is ENHRY and CDR2 is SYGVKD in the germline V gene. The CDR3 extends over 14 amino acids.